This T cell receptor (beta chain) was observed in a study of beta chain features in type 1 diabetes. Sequenced material consisted of expressed TCRB transcripts (all of the isolated RNA was reverse transcribed). Some clones are missing from TCRdb's copy, which holds only in-frame ones; the method was immunoSEQ multiplex PCR. The sample holds about 230,000 clones, 15% to 20% seen once. Study findings and constraints: Moderately but significantly shorter TCRB CDR3s were found in Type 1 diabetes patients in all four CD4+ subsets.

Germline assignment: CDR1 SEHNR and CDR2 FQNEAQ (reference sequence). The CDR3 sequence is 14 residues long. Trimming took 0 bases from V and 0 from J, leaving 6 bases between them. Turning to this clone: Its antigen is unidentified.

The sample comprised naive CD4+ T cells from blood. The TCR sequence derives from a man aged 25-40 years with type 1 diabetes. The gene calls are TRBV7-9 and TRBJ2-7; D call uncertain. The CDR3 region is CASSLAASSYEQYF. CDR3 bases: TGTGCCAGCAGCTTAGCGGCTAGCTCCTACGAGCAGTACTTC.